One and the same sample provided the 20 T cell receptor beta chains below, sequenced in a study of cytomegalovirus exposure and HLA in healthy donors. PCR was performed using 60 Vbeta and 13 Jbeta primers. Sequencing was performed with immunoSEQ multiplex PCR; in TCRdb, only in-frame clones are kept and a portion is missing. The profile covers approximately 190,000 clones, with around 90% appearing a single time and 1% to 1.4% taken by the ten largest. Sequenced sample: PBMCs. These receptors were obtained from a boy between 2 and 10 years old in good health and CMV-seronegative.

This clone has more than one count but fewer than ten. The chain employs TRBV5-4 and TRBJ2-7, with 9 bases fitting TRBD2. From germline, CDR1 is SGHNT and CDR2 YYREEE (reference sequence). CDR3 size: 15 residues. V lost 2 bases to trimming and J lost 1 base; unmatched junction nucleotides: 4. The CDR3 region is CASSFPSGASYEQYF. Written as DNA, the CDR3 is TGTGCCAGCAGCTTTCCTAGCGGGGCTTCCTACGAGCAGTACTTC.

The rearrangement links TRBV9 to TRBJ2-5, with 9 positions matching TRBD2. The junction had 8 bases not matched to a gene; V was cut back by 3 bases and J by 2 bases. Germline V gene sequence: CDR1 SGDLS, CDR2 YYNGEE. The CDR3 covers 16 residues. The CDR3 DNA reads TGTGCCAGCAGCGCCAGACCGACTAGCGGACAAGAGACCCAGTACTTC. Its protein is CASSARPTSGQETQYF.

J is TRBJ2-7 and V is TRBV28; no reliable D call. The CDR3 has 11 amino acids. CDR1 and CDR2 from the germline V gene are MDHEN and SYDVKM. V was cut by 3 bases and J by 5 bases, with 5 bases left in between. CDR3 DNA sequence: TGTGCCAGCAGTTTTCGCGACGAGCAGTACTTC. Protein sequence: CASSFRDEQYF.

This chain connects TRBV28 to TRBJ1-2; TRBD1 is a possible D gene (5 bases). Germline lookup yields CDR1 MDHEN and CDR2 SYDVKM. The CDR3 sequence is 14 residues long. Trimming removed 5 bases from V and 6 bases from J, with 16 bases in between. The CDR3 here is CASSANGASNGYTF. DNA of the CDR3: TGTGCCAGCAGTGCCAATGGGGCGTCAAATGGCTACACCTTC.

This chain connects TRBV27 to TRBJ2-7, with 7 bases matching TRBD2. This CDR3 region has 13 residues. Germline V gene data show CDR1 as MNHEY and CDR2 as SMNVEV (reference sequence). V was pared by 3 bases and J by 6 bases, with 5 bases of the junction left unmatched. The CDR3 loop reads CASSLWEGREQYF. The CDR3 DNA follows: TGTGCCAGCAGTTTGTGGGAGGGTCGCGAGCAGTACTTC.

The chain carries TRBV29-1 and TRBJ1-2; 7 bases align to TRBD1. The CDR3 runs 11 residues. The germline V gene encodes CDR1 SQVTM and CDR2 ANQGSEA. V lost 5 bases, J lost 7 bases, and 4 bases stayed unmatched. For the CDR3, the DNA is TGCAGCGTTCACACAGGGGTTGGCTACACCTTC. Translation gives CSVHTGVGYTF.

J is TRBJ2-3 and V is TRBV28, with D possibly TRBD1 on 6 matching bases. The CDR3 runs to 14 residues. The germline V gene encodes CDR1 MDHEN and CDR2 SYDVKM. Trimming removed 6 bases from V and 2 bases from J, with 12 bases in between. In nucleotides, the CDR3 is TGTGCCAGCAGATTTTCAGGGGCCACAGATACGCAGTATTTT. Its translation: CASRFSGATDTQYF.

The V gene is TRBV2, the J gene TRBJ1-3; possible D gene TRBD1, 5 bases. Germline assignment: CDR1 SNHLY and CDR2 FYNNEI. The CDR3 contains 13 residues. V was shortened by 8 bases and J by 2 bases, with 10 bases between the two germline ends. In DNA form, the CDR3 reads TGTGCCAGCCAGACAGAAGCTGGAAACACCATATATTTT. The encoded protein is CASQTEAGNTIYF. The complete variable domain, with remaining parts taken from reference TRBV2 and TRBJ1-3, reads EPEVTQTPSHQVTQMGQEVILRCVPISNHLYFYWYRQILGQKVEFLVSFYNNEISEKSEIFDDQFSVERPDGSNFTLKIRSTKLEDSAMYFCASQTEAGNTIYFGEGSWLTVV.

The rearrangement links TRBV5-1 to TRBJ1-2, with D unclear. The CDR3 sequence is 14 residues long. V was pared by 4 bases and J by 4 bases, with 14 bases between. CDR1 is SGHRS, CDR2 YFSETQ, per germline. The CDR3 nucleotides read TGCGCCAGCAGCGACAAGGGAGGAATCTATGGCTACACCTTC. This gives the protein CASSDKGGIYGYTF.

The chain employs TRBV2 and TRBJ2-5; D is undetermined. The CDR3 length is 12 residues. V lost 4 bases to trimming and J lost 3 bases, with 6 bases between them. Germline V gene sequence: CDR1 SNHLY, CDR2 FYNNEI. This CDR3 is CASSAAEETQYF. CDR3 DNA: TGTGCCAGCAGTGCGGCGGAAGAGACCCAGTACTTC.

For this clone: Other DNA sequences from this sample encode an identical CDR3 as well. V is TRBV7-9 and J is TRBJ2-3; TRBD2 matches at 9 bases. Germline values: CDR1 SEHNR, CDR2 FQNEAQ (reference sequence). The CDR3 runs to 16 residues. Trimming cost V 1 base and J 6 bases; bases outside gene matches: 8. The CDR3 region has the DNA TGTGCCAGCAGCTTAGGGGGACTAGCCCGTAGGGATACGCAGTATTTT. Encoded protein: CASSLGGLARRDTQYF. The variable domain in full, completed from reference TRBV7-9 and TRBJ2-3, reads DTGVSQNPRHKITKRGQNVTFRCDPISEHNRLYWYRQTLGQGPEFLTYFQNEAQLEKSRLLSDRFSAERPKGSFSTLEIQRTEQGDSAMYLCASSLGGLARRDTQYFGPGTRLTVL.

The CDR3 sequence is CASSMDRSYNEQFF. The DNA for the CDR3 is TGTGCCAGTAGTATGGACAGGTCCTACAATGAGCAGTTCTTC. The V gene is TRBV19, the J gene TRBJ2-1; TRBD1 agrees at 7 bases. From germline, CDR1 is LNHDA and CDR2 SQIVND (reference sequence). The CDR3 contains 14 residues. Losses at the gene ends were 3 bases for V and 1 base for J; bases not matched to a gene: 0.

This chain links TRBV20-1 with TRBJ1-1, with D unresolved. Germline lookup yields CDR1 DFQATT and CDR2 SNEGSKA (reference sequence). CDR3 length equals 11 residues. In nucleotides, the CDR3 is TGCACCCAAAGAGCTGTCACTGAAGCTTTCTTT. Translated: CTQRAVTEAFF.

The chain recombines TRBV5-1 with TRBJ1-4; no clear D. The germline V gene encodes CDR1 SGHRS and CDR2 YFSETQ. This CDR3 is 14 amino acids long. Trimming took 0 bases from V and 4 from J, leaving 7 bases between them. This CDR3 reads CASSLGGVNEKLFF. The CDR3 nucleotides read TGCGCCAGCAGCTTGGGCGGTGTTAATGAAAAACTGTTTTTT.

The rearrangement joins TRBV6-1 to TRBJ2-5; TRBD2 aligns across 9 bases. The germline gives CDR1 MNHNS, CDR2 SASEGT. After removal of 8 bases from V and 2 bases from J, the junction contained 6 bases not matched to a gene. The CDR3 has 14 residues. In DNA form, the CDR3 reads TGTGCCAGCGGGCGGGGGGGCTGGCAAGAGACCCAGTACTTC. Translating gives CASGRGGWQETQYF.

This rearrangement joins TRBV30 to TRBJ2-6; 7 positions match TRBD1. Trimming took 2 bases from V and 0 from J; bases not matched to a gene: 4. Germline V gene data show CDR1 as GTSNPN and CDR2 as SVGIG (reference sequence). This CDR3 contains 16 residues. DNA for the CDR3: TGTGCCTGGAGTACAGGGGAGAGCTCTGGGGCCAACGTCCTGACTTTC. This codes for CAWSTGESSGANVLTF.

V usage is TRBV5-4 and J usage is TRBJ2-1; 14 bases are shared with TRBD2. Per germline, CDR1 SGHNT and CDR2 YYREEE (reference sequence). The CDR3 spans 16 residues. With 4 bases clipped from V and 9 bases from J, the junction kept 9 bases outside the gene matches. CDR3 amino acids: CASSASGTSGGVEQFF. The CDR3 DNA reads TGTGCCAGCAGCGCATCCGGGACTAGCGGGGGAGTTGAGCAGTTCTTC.

The J gene is TRBJ1-4, the V gene TRBV18; D not resolved. With 7 bases removed from V and 7 bases from J, the gap between germline ends came to 16 bases. From germline, CDR1 is KGHSH and CDR2 LQKENI. CDR3 length: 14 residues. The CDR3 protein is CASFYDGGGEKLFF. Written as DNA, the CDR3 is TGTGCCAGCTTCTATGACGGAGGCGGTGAAAAACTGTTTTTT.

The count of this clone is one. The chain joins TRBV11-1 to TRBJ1-4, with 9 bases aligning to TRBD1. The CDR3 is 16 amino acids. J was trimmed by 8 bases and V by 4 bases; bases with no gene match: 11. CDR1 and CDR2 (germline): SGHAT, FQDESV (reference sequence). CDR3: CASSSSKTGGFEKLFF. The CDR3 DNA sequence: TGTGCCAGCAGCTCCTCCAAGACAGGGGGGTTCGAAAAACTGTTTTTT. Filled out from reference TRBV11-1 and TRBJ1-4, the complete variable domain reads EAEVAQSPRYKITEKSQAVAFWCDPISGHATLYWYRQILGQGPELLVQFQDESVVDDSQLPKDRFSAERLKGVDSTLKIQPAELGDSAMYLCASSSSKTGGFEKLFFGSGTQLSVL.

Remarks on this clone: At the DNA level, this CDR3 is encoded by other sequences in the same sample as well. The chain carries TRBV27 and TRBJ1-5, with 8 bases lining up with TRBD1. Germline V CDR1 and CDR2: MNHEY, SMNVEV (reference sequence). V was clipped by 8 bases and J by 2 bases; unmatched bases: 11. CDR3 length: 16 amino acids. The CDR3 protein is CASANRQGSGNQPQHF. CDR3 in DNA: TGTGCCAGCGCGAACCGACAGGGGAGCGGCAATCAGCCCCAGCATTTT.